This T cell receptor beta chain was obtained from a study of blood T cell repertoires in COVID-19. The authors' processing: Reference gene primer amplification gave nucleated cell count estimates. The protocol was immunoSEQ multiplex PCR, while the TCRdb copy is restricted to in-frame clones and leaves out a portion. V, J and clone size were drawn from that table, and D and trimming were deduced from the DNA. The sample carries 200,000 to 250,000 clones, about 78% recorded once. In this sample, this clone turned up a few times. This CDR3 is built from 13 residues. CDR1 is SNHLY and CDR2 is FYNNEI in the germline V gene. Trimming took off 4 bases at V and 7 bases at J, with 11 bases between the two ends.

This receptor was taken from an older woman with acute or convalescent COVID-19. Sequenced material: peripheral blood. The chain is built from TRBV2 and TRBJ1-5; D is perhaps TRBD1 (5 bases). CDR3 sequence: CASSGQGGQPQHF. Here the CDR3 DNA reads TGTGCCAGCAGTGGGCAGGGTGGCCAGCCCCAGCATTTT.